Listed below are T cell receptor beta chains from one sample, sequenced in a study of blood T cell repertoires in COVID-19. The repertoire was sequenced with immunoSEQ multiplex PCR; TCRdb's copy has only in-frame clones and lacks some. The data contain approximately 130,000 clones, around 78% of them singletons. Source material: peripheral blood. Receptors were obtained from a human donor in a cohort sampled during active COVID-19. Each CDR3 is given with its conserved first and last residue. D genes are given only for firm matches. Not all rows give a size; the values are once, few, many and, for expanded clones, a class.

v_gene	abundance	j_gene	d_gene	CDR3aa	CDR3nt
TRBV7-8	NA	TRBJ1-2	TRBD1	CASSTRTGGNGYTF	TGTGCCAGCAGCACACGGACAGGGGGCAATGGCTACACCTTC
TRBV6-5	NA	TRBJ2-7	NA	CASSWTASSYEQYF	TGTGCCAGCAGTTGGACAGCCAGCTCCTACGAGCAGTACTTC
TRBV6-5	NA	TRBJ1-2	TRBD1	CATNDRARTHNYTF	TGTGCCACCAACGACAGGGCTAGAACCCATAACTACACCTTC
TRBV28	NA	TRBJ1-2	NA	CASTGEAYTF	TGTGCCAGTACCGGGGAGGCCTACACCTTC
TRBV7-9	NA	TRBJ1-4	NA	CASSSYSTNEKLFF	TGTGCCAGCAGCTCCTACTCAACTAATGAAAAACTGTTTTTT
TRBV2	NA	TRBJ2-2	TRBD2	CASTPREGSNTGELFF	TGTGCCAGCACCCCTCGGGAGGGATCGAACACCGGGGAGCTGTTTTTT
TRBV11-2	NA	TRBJ2-3	NA	CASSARGAGLTDTQYF	TGTGCCAGCAGCGCACGTGGGGCGGGGCTCACAGATACGCAGTATTTT
TRBV7-9	NA	TRBJ2-7	NA	CASSKGDSQGPITYEQYF	TGTGCCAGCAGCAAGGGGGATTCCCAGGGGCCTATAACCTACGAGCAGTACTTC
TRBV9	NA	TRBJ1-1	NA	CASSRGGDIYTEAFF	TGTGCCAGCAGCCGAGGGGGGGACATCTACACTGAAGCTTTCTTT
TRBV10-3	NA	TRBJ1-4	NA	CASSGVREKLFF	TGTGCCAGCTCAGGGGTTCGGGAAAAACTGTTTTTT
TRBV6-2/TRBV6-3	NA	TRBJ1-5	NA	CASSYLLRGQRNQPQHF	TGTGCCAGCAGTTATCTCCTTCGTGGGCAGCGCAATCAGCCCCAGCATTTT
TRBV15	once	TRBJ2-3	NA	CATGEVRGTDTQYF	TGTGCCACCGGTGAGGTACGTGGCACAGATACGCAGTATTTT
TRBV5-6	NA	TRBJ2-2	TRBD1	CASSPDRGNTGELFF	TGTGCCAGCAGCCCAGACAGGGGGAACACCGGGGAGCTGTTTTTT
TRBV5-4	NA	TRBJ1-2	TRBD1	CASSSTGGLAGYTF	TGTGCCAGCAGCTCGACAGGGGGATTGGCGGGCTACACCTTC
TRBV3-1/TRBV3-2	NA	TRBJ1-1	NA	CATSLGMNTEAFF	TGTGCCACAAGCCTGGGCATGAACACTGAAGCTTTCTTT
TRBV6-5	NA	TRBJ2-1	TRBD2	CASSEAGGQFEQFF	TGTGCCAGCTCCGAAGCGGGGGGCCAATTTGAGCAGTTCTTC
TRBV2	NA	TRBJ2-3	TRBD2	CATFKGQGGLDTQYF	TGTGCCACCTTTAAGGGCCAGGGAGGGCTAGATACGCAGTATTTT